The clone carrying this T cell receptor beta chain was counted between two and nine times. Its antigen is still unknown. The assay was immunoSEQ multiplex PCR, and TCRdb's table has in-frame clones only and misses some. The table shows about 130,000 clones, with approximately 90% occurring only once. The data are from a study of cytomegalovirus exposure and HLA in healthy donors. For the study at large: The same platform was used for the 100 to 150 validation repertoires and the 600 to 700 first-cohort repertoires, a later analysis reported. Regarding the study as a whole: The study put some 160 TCR beta chains on its list as cytomegalovirus-associated. One later analysis, an examination of the roughly 130 validation repertoires, found that first-cohort TCR clusters tended to co-occur in them.

CDR1 and CDR2 (germline): SNHLY, FYNNEI. The CDR3 spans 13 residues. V was pared by 4 bases and J by 4 bases, with 11 bases between. Sequenced input: PBMCs. The TCR sequence derives from a woman aged 25-40 years in good health and CMV-seropositive. V gene TRBV2 combines with J gene TRBJ2-7; TRBD2 might be the D (5 bases). The CDR3 DNA sequence: TGTGCCAGCAGTGCGGGGATAAGGTACGAGCAGTACTTC. Its translation is CASSAGIRYEQYF. The variable domain in full, completed from reference TRBV2 and TRBJ2-7, reads EPEVTQTPSHQVTQMGQEVILRCVPISNHLYFYWYRQILGQKVEFLVSFYNNEISEKSEIFDDQFSVERPDGSNFTLKIRSTKLEDSAMYFCASSAGIRYEQYFGPGTRLTVT.